This entry lists 18 T cell receptor beta chains sequenced from one sample in a study of blood T cell repertoires in COVID-19. Only in-frame clones appear in the TCRdb table, and some are missing; sequencing was by immunoSEQ multiplex PCR. This sample has fewer than 350,000 clones; about 90% occur once, and the top ten carry 10% to 15%. Sequenced material: peripheral blood. The receptors originated from a woman aged 25-40 years with COVID-19, enrolled during active disease.

The chain recombines TRBV7-2 with TRBJ1-1; D is possibly TRBD1 (6 bases). Germline CDR1 reads SGHTA; CDR2 reads FQGNSA. The CDR3 is 16 residues long. The ends were cut back, 2 bases at V and 3 bases at J, with 16 bases in the middle. For the CDR3, the DNA is TGTGCCAGCAGCTTACCGGGACACCCTGACTACACTGAAGCTTTCTTT. Amino acid sequence: CASSLPGHPDYTEAFF.

This clone has more than one count but fewer than ten. The V and J genes are TRBV10-3 and TRBJ1-5; 8 nucleotides match TRBD1. The CDR3 runs 15 residues. Germline V CDR1 and CDR2: ENHRY, SYGVKD. J was trimmed by 6 bases and V by 4 bases; bases with no gene match: 8. CDR3 nucleotides: TGTGCCATCAGTGCTTCAGGGGGCGCAGTTCAGCCCCAGCATTTT. Translated: CAISASGGAVQPQHF.

This chain uses TRBV7-2 with TRBJ1-3; D is undetermined. Trimming stripped 1 base from V and 2 bases from J, with 6 bases between. Germline V gene sequence: CDR1 SGHTA, CDR2 FQGNSA. This CDR3 region has 14 residues. CDR3 in amino acids: CASSLGAAGNTIYF. Written as DNA, the CDR3 is TGTGCCAGCAGCTTAGGGGCAGCTGGAAACACCATATATTTT.

The chain links TRBV19 to TRBJ1-1, with no clear D. Germline CDR1 LNHDA, CDR2 SQIVND (reference sequence). V dropped 3 bases and J dropped 5 bases, with 13 bases sitting between them. This CDR3 region has 14 residues. The CDR3 protein is CASSIVARGTEAFF. CDR3 DNA sequence: TGTGCCAGTAGTATCGTGGCGAGAGGAACTGAAGCTTTCTTT.

This clone appeared a single time. This rearrangement joins TRBV27 to TRBJ2-2; 9 nucleotides line up with TRBD1. The CDR3 length is 15 residues. In germline, CDR1 is MNHEY, CDR2 SMNVEV (reference sequence). J gave up 4 bases and V 3 bases, and 3 bases lay outside the gene matches. This CDR3 is CASSFRQGGTGELFF. For the CDR3, the DNA is TGTGCCAGCAGTTTCCGACAGGGGGGCACCGGGGAGCTGTTTTTT.

This chain links TRBV6-5 with TRBJ1-4; D unclear. With 6 bases removed from V and 1 base from J, the gap between germline ends came to 9 bases. Germline-derived CDR1 and CDR2 are MNHEY and SVGAGI. CDR3 length equals 14 residues. The CDR3 DNA reads as TGTGCCAGCAGGCGAGGGAGAACTAATGAAAAACTGTTTTTT. Its translation is CASRRGRTNEKLFF.

The chain combines TRBV27 with TRBJ1-2, with 7 bases aligning to TRBD1. CDR3 length: 13 residues. The trim removed 5 bases at V and 4 bases at J, leaving 4 bases unmatched. Germline V gene sequence: CDR1 MNHEY, CDR2 SMNVEV (reference sequence). CDR3 bases: TGTGCCAGCAGTATGGGACAGAGCTATGGCTACACCTTC. It translates to CASSMGQSYGYTF.

The rearrangement links TRBV5-1 to TRBJ2-3; 7 positions match TRBD2. The CDR3 spans 17 residues. Trimming cost V 0 bases and J 5 bases; bases outside gene matches: 12. The germline gives CDR1 SGHRS, CDR2 YFSETQ. The CDR3: CASSLALTTGGGDTQYF. The CDR3 DNA sequence: TGCGCCAGCAGCTTGGCCTTGACGACGGGGGGTGGAGATACGCAGTATTTT.

The chain is built from TRBV3-1 (or the pseudogene TRBV3-2) and TRBJ1-2; D possibly corresponds to TRBD1 (6 bases). The V gene's germline CDR1 is LGHDT and CDR2 YNNKEL (reference sequence). V lost 4 bases and J lost 7, with 16 bases in between. The CDR3 has 14 residues. The CDR3 DNA reads TGTGCCAGCAGCCGCCGGGCAGGGGATTTTGGCTACACCTTC. This translates into CASSRRAGDFGYTF.

This chain connects TRBV18 to TRBJ1-1; the D gene is possibly TRBD1 (5 bases). V was clipped by 1 base and J by 5 bases, with 8 bases between them. In germline, CDR1 is KGHSH, CDR2 LQKENI. CDR3 length equals 13 residues. The chain's CDR3 is CASSPQGRTEAFF. The CDR3 coding sequence is TGTGCCAGCTCACCACAGGGGAGGACTGAAGCTTTCTTT. Full variable domain (rest looked up from reference TRBV18 and TRBJ1-1): NAGVMQNPRHLVRRRGQEARLRCSPMKGHSHVYWYRQLPEEGLKFMVYLQKENIIDESGMPKERFSAEFPKEGPSILRIQQVVRGDSAAYFCASSPQGRTEAFFGQGTRLTVV.

The chain has TRBV5-5 and TRBJ2-2; D call uncertain. In germline, CDR1 is SGHKS, CDR2 YYEKEE (reference sequence). This CDR3 spans 15 amino acids. V dropped 1 base and J dropped 7 bases, with 14 bases sitting between them. The CDR3 is CASSLTPASSGELFF. The DNA of the CDR3 is TGTGCCAGCAGCTTGACGCCGGCCTCTAGCGGGGAGCTGTTTTTT.

The chain uses TRBV6-4 and TRBJ1-1, with D possibly TRBD1 on 5 matching bases. Germline assignment: CDR1 MRHNA and CDR2 SNTAGT. Trimming stripped 4 bases from V and 4 bases from J, with 7 bases between. The CDR3 is 12 residues long. CDR3 DNA: TGTGCCAGCAGTGGGGGGGGCACTGAAGCTTTCTTT. Its translation is CASSGGGTEAFF.

The chain carries TRBV29-1 and TRBJ2-3, with 8 bases matching TRBD1. The length of the CDR3 is 15 residues. The V segment lost 6 bases and the J segment 1 base; nucleotides outside the gene matches: 9. Germline assignment: CDR1 SQVTM and CDR2 ANQGSEA. This CDR3 is CSVDPTGARTDTQYF. The CDR3, as DNA: TGCAGCGTGGACCCGACAGGGGCCCGCACAGATACGCAGTATTTT.

The CDR3 DNA reads as TGTGCCAGCAGCACCGAGAGGGGGGGGGCAGCCTATAATTCACCCCTCCACTTT. Translating it yields CASSTERGGAAYNSPLHF. The chain combines TRBV9 with TRBJ1-6, with D possibly matching TRBD1 (6 bases). The germline gives CDR1 SGDLS, CDR2 YYNGEE. The CDR3 length is 18 residues. With 4 bases removed from V and 2 bases from J, the gap between germline ends came to 19 bases.

The chain carries TRBV19 and TRBJ1-6; D is undetermined. CDR1 is LNHDA and CDR2 is SQIVND in the germline V gene (reference sequence). The CDR3 sequence is 12 residues long. Trimming left V 3 bases short and J 14 bases short, with 11 bases between. DNA of the CDR3: TGTGCCAGTAGTATCATCGGCGGGACCCTCCACTTT. Protein: CASSIIGGTLHF. The variable domain in full, with the rest retrieved from reference TRBV19 and TRBJ1-6, is DGGITQSPKYLFRKEGQNVTLSCEQNLNHDAMYWYRQDPGQGLRLIYYSQIVNDFQKGDIAEGYSVSREKKESFPLTVTSAQKNPTAFYLCASSIIGGTLHFGNGTRLTVT.

The chain recombines TRBV3-1 (or the pseudogene TRBV3-2) with TRBJ1-2, with TRBD1 identical over 10 bases. The CDR3 runs to 18 residues. CDR1 and CDR2 from the germline V gene are LGHDT and YNNKEL (reference sequence). V was clipped by 4 bases and J by 5 bases; unmatched bases: 16. The CDR3 sequence is CASSPLITGTGERYGYTF. CDR3 DNA: TGTGCCAGCAGCCCGTTGATCACGGGGACAGGGGAACGGTATGGCTACACCTTC.

The table lists this clone with a count of one. This chain joins TRBV24-1 and TRBJ1-1, with 7 bases aligning to TRBD1. The germline V gene has CDR1 KGHDR and CDR2 SFDVKD. CDR3 length equals 13 residues. V lost 10 bases and J lost 5; bases outside the gene matches: 9. The CDR3 DNA sequence: TGTGCCACAAGCCAGGGGGGAGGAACTGAAGCTTTCTTT. It encodes CATSQGGGTEAFF.

The chain is built from TRBV12-3 or TRBV12-4 and TRBJ2-7; D unclear. The ends were cut back, 3 bases at V and 6 bases at J, with 12 bases in the middle. This CDR3 has 13 amino acids. Here the CDR3 DNA reads TGTGCCAGCAGTTTGTGGCAGTATGCCGAGCAGTACTTC. It yields the protein CASSLWQYAEQYF.